What follows is one T cell receptor (beta chain) and its context. The antigen is not known. This record comes from a study of T cells in localized non-small cell lung cancer. Findings and caveats of the study: When the top 100 tumor clones were examined, a median about 60 of them also appeared in the adjacent lung, which was paired and uninvolved. Exceeding tumor, uninvolved adjacent lung had the highest T cell clonality. There was an association of higher blood T cell density with longer overall survival. Only one tumor region went through sequencing, so heterogeneity may still be there.

V lost 0 bases, J lost 5 bases, and 10 bases lay in between. Germline CDR1 is MNHEY and CDR2 is SVGAGI. The CDR3 is 14 amino acids. TCRdb's copy holds only in-frame clones and misses some; the assay was immunoSEQ multiplex PCR. Of 65,000 to 80,000 clones listed, roughly 80% are singletons. The material sequenced was peripheral blood, taken before any cancer treatment. This sequence was found in a female donor aged 60 or older with stage I lung adenocarcinoma. This chain connects TRBV6-5 to TRBJ1-1; D gene uncertain. CDR3 bases: TGTGCCAGCAGTTACTCGGGAGGACTGACTGAAGCTTTCTTT. Its protein product is CASSYSGGLTEAFF.